This T cell receptor (beta chain) was identified in a study of cytomegalovirus exposure and HLA in healthy donors. Regarding this clone: Its antigen is still unknown.

Study-level results: Three chains tied to CMV proved CMV antigen-specific in vitro. Accurate HLA-A and HLA-B prediction from TCR beta sequences was reported for most subjects. There were some public TCRs occurring in many donors, but most TCR sequences were rare.

Germline V lookup: CDR1 MNHNY, CDR2 SVGAGI (reference sequence). V shed 5 bases and J 3 bases; nucleotides not matched to a gene: 4. CDR3 length: 15 amino acids. A multiplex PCR was run with 60 Vbeta primers and 13 Jbeta primers. The protocol was immunoSEQ multiplex PCR, while the TCRdb copy is restricted to in-frame clones and leaves out a portion. In the table there are approximately 160,000 clones, roughly 80% of which are singletons. The chain has TRBV6-6 and TRBJ2-1; 10 bases match TRBD2. This TCR came from a male donor in good health and CMV-seronegative. Sample: PBMCs. The CDR3 loop reads CASSPRLAGYNEQFF. The CDR3 DNA reads TGTGCCAGCAGTCCACGACTAGCGGGCTACAATGAGCAGTTCTTC.